This T cell receptor (beta chain) was identified during a study of prognosis after radiotherapy for stage I lung cancer. The V and J ends lost 2 bases and 7 bases respectively, with 15 bases between them. Germline loops: CDR1 MNHEY, CDR2 SVGEGT. This CDR3 has 16 residues. It was by two-round multiplex PCR that TCR beta CDR3 was amplified from genomic DNA. Primers specific to each TRBV and TRBJ gene drove first-round PCR. TCRdb analysed the multiplex PCR reads with MiXCR anew, one entry per CDR3 protein. The sample carries approximately 14,000 distinct CDR3 sequences, roughly 49% recorded once. This material consisted of PBMCs, taken before or after stereotactic body radiation therapy (not recorded which). V usage is TRBV6-2 or TRBV6-3 and J usage is TRBJ1-6, with a tentative D call TRBD1 (5 bases). The clonotype comes from a donor over 45 with non-small cell lung cancer. For the CDR3, the DNA is TGTGCCAGCAGTTACGCCCAAGCGGGGGTCAATTCACCCCTCCACTTT. Its translation is CASSYAQAGVNSPLHF.